This T cell receptor beta chain emerged from a study of blood T cell repertoires in COVID-19. Whole-study context: T cells, B-cell-depleted T cells, or PBMCs supplied cDNA or gDNA.

The CDR3 contains 14 residues. Germline V gives CDR1 SGHNT, CDR2 YYREEE (reference sequence). Trimming stripped 0 bases from V and 8 bases from J, with 14 bases between. In the source study's methods: Estimates of nucleated cell counts were drawn from the amplification of reference gene primers. Assay used: immunoSEQ multiplex PCR; TCRdb lists only in-frame clones, some missing. V, J and clone size reflect that table, while D and trimming were determined from the DNA. The data hold approximately 200,000 clones, with 87% observed a single time. Participants spanned ages roughly 18 to 90 years and resided in about two dozen US areas.

The chain joins TRBV5-4 to TRBJ1-2; D possibly corresponds to TRBD1 (6 bases). The material sequenced was PBMCs or T cells enriched from blood (not recorded which). The sequence came from a woman aged 25 to 39 who had recovered from COVID-19. The CDR3 loop is CASSLGQQGGGYTF. The CDR3 DNA is TGTGCCAGCAGCTTGGGGCAACAGGGCGGAGGCTACACCTTC.